Sequencing of this TCR beta chain was carried out in a study of T cell responses to AZD1222 COVID-19 vaccine. Study results and caveats: The peak T cell response came first, and repertoires were sampled only after it. White British people made up most donors, females outnumbered males, and clonal diversity was possibly underestimated. Vaccine-associated CD4 TCRs spanned spike, dominant at 160-218 and 743-854. Seropositivity was recorded at baseline in only 6 or 7 AZD1222 recipients.

Method: immunoSEQ multiplex PCR; TCRdb's copy keeps in-frame clones and lacks some. The sample shows 150,000 to 200,000 clones, about nine tenths of them seen only once. This CDR3 is 13 amino acids long. V was pared by 5 bases and J by 10 bases, with 8 bases of the junction left unmatched. The germline gives CDR1 SGHAT, CDR2 FQNNGV. Only one count was recorded for this clone. Its antigen is undetermined. This specimen was peripheral blood, taken on day 0 of AZD1222 vaccination. The clonotype was recovered from an adult in good health. The chain combines TRBV11-2 with TRBJ2-3, with 8 bases identical to TRBD1. The CDR3 sequence: CASSPDREVPQYF. Written as DNA, the CDR3 is TGTGCCAGCAGCCCGGACAGGGAGGTCCCGCAGTATTTT.